This T cell receptor beta chain was captured by sequencing in a study of T-cell reconstitution after alpha-beta-depleted transplantation in children. Study-level results: About two months after transplant, alpha-beta T cells reportedly came from several hundred expanded graft clones. One year post-transplant, T-cell counts and diversity were largely derived from T cells produced anew.

This clonotype has only a few counts. Antigen unknown. CDR3 length: 14 residues. The germline V gene encodes CDR1 DFQATT and CDR2 SNEGSKA (reference sequence). J lost 4 bases, V lost 5 bases, and 5 bases had no gene match. Construction of the TCRbeta library involved unique molecular identifiers. One entry per CDR3 protein, called by TCRdb with MiXCR from the PCR reads. The sample consists of 200,000 to 300,000 distinct CDR3 sequences, about 26% of them appearing once. This sequence originates from a girl aged 2 to 9 with Fanconi anemia, due to receive a stem cell transplant. Sample: PBMCs, taken before TCRalphabeta/CD19-depleted stem cell transplant. The chain couples TRBV20-1 to TRBJ2-2; 9 positions agree with TRBD2. The CDR3 spells CSAGKTSGTGELFF. The DNA of the CDR3 is TGCAGTGCTGGGAAGACTAGCGGCACCGGGGAGCTGTTTTTT.